The next 23 T cell receptor beta chains were all read from a single sample in a study of breast tumors, draining lymph nodes, adjacent tissues. TCRdb reanalysed the multiplex PCR reads using MiXCR and keeps one entry per CDR3 protein. The sample contains around 130,000 distinct CDR3 sequences, roughly 21% of which appear only once. Breast cancer patients provided tissue from their axillary draining lymph nodes. The sequencing sample was made of axillary lymph node tissue. These receptors originate from a female donor with breast cancer. Some clones in this sample may be carry-over from other donors' samples.

This clonotype was found a few times. V and J are TRBV3-1 and TRBJ1-2, with 7 bases fitting TRBD1. Germline V gives CDR1 LGHDT, CDR2 YNNKEL (reference sequence). V shed 1 base, J shed 8 bases, and the junction held 10 bases outside the gene matches. The CDR3 runs to 15 residues. The CDR3 region is CASSQVLTGKEGYTF. CDR3 in DNA: TGTGCCAGCAGCCAAGTCCTGACAGGGAAGGAAGGCTACACCTTC.

As concerns this clonotype: It may be a read error: a sequence one base away is much more abundant. This chain uses TRBV6-2 or TRBV6-3 with TRBJ2-1; 10 bases line up with TRBD2. The CDR3 is 15 amino acids. Germline CDR1 reads MNHEY; CDR2 reads SVGEGT. CDR3 residues: CASSAGTSVYSEQFF. The CDR3, as DNA: TGTGCCAGCAGTGCCGGGACTAGCGTCTACAGTGAGCAGTTCTTC.

Ten or more counts support this clonotype. The chain has TRBV12-3 or TRBV12-4 and TRBJ2-1; maybe TRBD1 (6 bases). V was pared by 10 bases and J by 8 bases, with 21 bases between. The length of the CDR3 is 14 residues. The CDR3 protein is CATKGQLVTDEQFF. As DNA, the CDR3 is TGTGCCACCAAAGGACAGTTGGTAACGGATGAGCAGTTCTTC.

This clonotype was observed at least ten times. The J gene is TRBJ1-3, the V gene TRBV7-9; D is ambiguous. Germline V gives CDR1 SEHNR, CDR2 FQNEAQ (reference sequence). Deletions cut 5 bases from V and 3 bases from J, with 2 bases between. CDR3 length equals 11 residues. In DNA form, the CDR3 reads TGTGCCAGCAGCAGTGGAAACACCATATATTTT. It specifies CASSSGNTIYF.

This clonotype was seen many times. The rearrangement joins TRBV19 to TRBJ2-1; 10 bases are shared with TRBD1. This CDR3 is built from 18 residues. Germline-derived CDR1 and CDR2 are LNHDA and SQIVND (reference sequence). V shed 3 bases, J shed 8 bases, and the junction held 16 bases outside the gene matches. The CDR3 loop is CASSISGSLVTGGYEQFF. The CDR3 nucleotides are TGTGCCAGTAGTATTTCGGGATCCCTCGTGACAGGGGGCTATGAGCAGTTCTTC.

Ten or more counts support this clonotype. The V gene is TRBV6-1, the J gene TRBJ1-2; 7 bases are shared with TRBD1. Trimming at V came to 6 bases and at J to 7 bases, leaving 2 bases not matched to a gene. The CDR3 consists of 11 residues. CDR1 and CDR2 from the germline V gene are MNHNS and SASEGT. The CDR3 region has the DNA TGTGCCAGCAGGGACAGGTTTGGCTACACCTTC. It specifies CASRDRFGYTF.

This clonotype was picked up many times. The chain combines TRBV25-1 with TRBJ1-4; D is uncertain. V was cut by 3 bases and J by 4 bases, with 12 bases left in between. Germline loops: CDR1 MGHDK, CDR2 SYGVNS. CDR3 length: 15 residues. CDR3 coding DNA: TGTGCCAGCAGTGATTCGCCGGGATATAATGAAAAACTGTTTTTT. Protein: CASSDSPGYNEKLFF.

The rearrangement joins TRBV6-5 to TRBJ1-2; unclear D gene. The ends were cut back, 2 bases at V and 1 base at J, with 14 bases in the middle. This CDR3 is 16 amino acids long. Germline CDR1 MNHEY, CDR2 SVGAGI. The CDR3 coding sequence is TGTGCCAGCAGTTACACGGGCCCCCCTCTTAACTATGGCTACACCTTC. This sequence encodes CASSYTGPPLNYGYTF.

In this sample, this clonotype turned up many times. The chain is built from TRBV7-2 and TRBJ2-5; D is unresolved. CDR1 is SGHTA and CDR2 is FQGNSA in the germline V gene. This CDR3 contains 16 residues. V lost 5 bases, J lost 1 base, and 17 bases lay in between. CDR3 nucleotide sequence: TGTGCCAGCAGCCCCTGGGTGCCAGCCGGCCAAGAGACCCAGTACTTC. Its protein is CASSPWVPAGQETQYF.

The rearrangement uses TRBV20-1 and TRBJ1-1, with a possible D match to TRBD1 (6 bases). CDR1 is DFQATT and CDR2 is SNEGSKA in the germline V gene (reference sequence). The CDR3 has 13 residues. The germline V and J ends were trimmed by 4 bases and 1 base, with 10 bases remaining between them. CDR3 region: CSATGQSNTEAFF. The CDR3 DNA is TGCAGTGCTACAGGACAGTCGAACACTGAAGCTTTCTTT.

A remark on this clonotype: A read error may explain this, as a much larger clone is one base away. The DNA for the CDR3 is TGCGCCAGCAGCTGGCAAGGGGACAGCCGAGGCTACGCCTTC. Translating it yields CASSWQGDSRGYAF. V gene TRBV5-1 combines with J gene TRBJ1-2; 7 bases are shared with TRBD1. The CDR3 is made up of 14 amino acids. CDR1 and CDR2 from the germline V gene are SGHRS and YFSETQ.

About this clonotype: Possible read error: a much larger clone is one base away. The chain carries TRBV20-1 and TRBJ1-4; D might be TRBD1 (5 bases). Germline assignment: CDR1 DFQATT and CDR2 SNEGSKA (reference sequence). This CDR3 contains 11 residues. The CDR3 region is CIVGRGEELFF. The CDR3 DNA reads TGCATTGTCGGAAGGGGCGAAGAACTGTTTTTT.

This clonotype is labeled medium-sized. One end of the junction does not line up with germline, which may come from a read error. The chain joins TRBV5-1 to TRBJ2-3; D call uncertain. The CDR3 spans 11 residues. Germline V lookup: CDR1 SGHRS, CDR2 YFSETQ. The CDR3 loop reads CASSLGDTQYF. The CDR3 DNA sequence: TGTGCCAGCAGCTTAGGTGATACGCAGTATTTT.

This clonotype has a count of ten or more. The V and J genes are TRBV5-6 and TRBJ2-3, with 9 positions matching TRBD2. There are 15 residues in the CDR3. Germline CDR1 and CDR2: SGHDT and YYEEEE. Germline trimming cut 6 bases from V and 10 bases from J; bases unmatched to any gene: 15. For the CDR3, the DNA is TGTGCCAGCACCAAGCGGGGGGCCATTCTCTTGGCGCAGTATTTT. This translates into CASTKRGAILLAQYF.

There are many counts of this clonotype. At one end the junction does not follow the germline gene, possibly because of a read error. This sequence joins TRBV7-7 and TRBJ2-1; 7 bases agree with TRBD2. Germline V gives CDR1 SSHAT, CDR2 FNYEAQ (reference sequence). CDR3 length: 17 amino acids. CDR3 loop: CASSLVPGLPSDNEQFF. CDR3 sequence (DNA): TGTGCTAGCAGCTTAGTACCGGGACTACCTTCCGACAATGAGCAGTTCTTC.

J is TRBJ2-5 and V is TRBV11-1; D might be TRBD1 (5 bases). CDR1 and CDR2 (germline): SGHAT, FQDESV (reference sequence). Trimming pared 0 bases from V and 4 bases from J, leaving 9 bases between. This CDR3 region has 14 residues. CDR3 DNA sequence: TGTGCCAGCAGCTTAGCCAGGGTCGGAGAGACCCAGTACTTC. Amino acids: CASSLARVGETQYF.

About this clonotype: The CDR3 carries no conserved terminal phenylalanine or tryptophan, so it likely arises from a read error. The CDR3 loop is CASSIRTSSYNSPLHL. The CDR3, as DNA: TGTGCCAGCAGTATTCGGACGAGCTCCTATAATTCACCCCTCCACCTT. The chain has TRBV28 and TRBJ1-6; D is unclear. Trimming removed 5 bases from V and 0 bases from J, with 11 bases in between. The CDR3 totals 16 residues. From germline, CDR1 is MDHEN and CDR2 SYDVKM.

This clonotype was counted a few times. The chain is built from TRBV5-1 and TRBJ2-5; D ambiguous. In germline, CDR1 is SGHRS, CDR2 YFSETQ. V was shortened by 0 bases and J by 5 bases, with 11 bases between the two germline ends. The CDR3 loop spans 14 amino acids. The CDR3 is CASSLAAVRETQYF. The CDR3, as DNA: TGCGCCAGCAGCTTGGCGGCAGTTAGGGAGACCCAGTACTTC.

This clonotype came up a few times. The chain combines TRBV18 with TRBJ2-1; D unclear. The germline gives CDR1 KGHSH, CDR2 LQKENI. V shed 2 bases and J shed 5 bases, with 13 bases lying between them. The CDR3 is made up of 15 amino acids. The DNA of the CDR3 is TGTGCCAGCTCACCAGCTAGTGGGCTCCACAATGAGCAGTTCTTC. This gives the protein CASSPASGLHNEQFF.

This clonotype has only a few counts. V gene TRBV6-5 combines with J gene TRBJ1-5; the D gene is possibly TRBD1 (5 bases). CDR1 and CDR2 from the germline V gene are MNHEY and SVGAGI. This CDR3 contains 14 residues. Between the trimmed V and J ends, which lost 8 bases and 4 bases, there was a span of 15 bases. The CDR3 region has the DNA TGTGCCAGCTCCGATGGGGGACCAAATCAGCCCCAGCATTTT. Protein: CASSDGGPNQPQHF.

This clonotype was counted at least ten times. The chain recombines TRBV24-1 with TRBJ2-3, with 9 nucleotides matching TRBD1. The CDR3 has 16 amino acids. V gave up 2 bases and J gave up 4 bases; unmatched junction bases: 6. CDR1 is KGHDR, CDR2 SFDVKD, per germline. The CDR3 loop is CATSDWRGQGPDTQYF. The CDR3 region has the DNA TGTGCCACCAGTGATTGGCGGGGACAGGGACCAGATACGCAGTATTTT.

This clonotype was found many times. V is TRBV10-2 and J is TRBJ1-6; D uncertain. V dropped 7 bases and J dropped 8 bases, with 9 bases sitting between them. Germline CDR1 and CDR2: WSHSY and SAAADI. CDR3 length equals 12 residues. The CDR3 spells CASTIGDSPLHF. The CDR3 DNA reads TGCGCCAGCACCATCGGGGATTCACCCCTCCACTTT.

This clonotype came up many times. This rearrangement joins TRBV15 to TRBJ2-3; TRBD1 agrees at 12 bases. The CDR3 length is 16 residues. J gave up 3 bases and V 5 bases, and 6 bases lay outside the gene matches. CDR1 is LNHNV, CDR2 YYDKDF, per germline (reference sequence). Here the CDR3 reads CATSPRDRGRTDTQYF. The CDR3 coding sequence is TGTGCCACCAGCCCTCGGGACAGGGGGCGGACAGATACGCAGTATTTT.